These T cell receptor beta chains were read from a single sample in a study of CD8 T cells in Susac syndrome. TCRdb passed the immunoSEQ multiplex PCR reads through MiXCR, listing each CDR3 protein once. The sample comprises fewer than 150,000 distinct CDR3 sequences, approximately 95% of which are singletons, and about 0.25% rests with the top ten. Sequenced sample: CD8+ T cells from PBMCs. These receptors were collected from a human donor in good health. Each CDR3 is given with its conserved first and last residue. D genes are given only for firm matches. Some rows mark clone size as missing; the rest say once, few, many or name a class of expanded clone.

J: TRBJ2-5
D: .
size: .
V: TRBV7-9
CDR3: CASSLVPYQETQYF
DNA: TGTGCCAGCAGCTTAGTGCCGTACCAAGAGACCCAGTACTTC

J: TRBJ1-4
D: TRBD1
size: .
V: TRBV7-9
CDR3: CASSFFVGGDEKLFF
DNA: TGTGCCAGCAGCTTCTTCGTAGGGGGCGACGAAAAACTGTTTTTT

J: TRBJ1-4
D: .
size: .
V: TRBV15
CDR3: CATSSDQGNEKLFF
DNA: TGTGCCACCAGCAGTGACCAGGGAAATGAAAAACTGTTTTTT

J: TRBJ2-1
D: TRBD2
size: .
V: TRBV9
CDR3: CASSVEASGIIVYEQFF
DNA: TGTGCCAGCAGCGTAGAGGCTAGCGGGATTATAGTCTATGAGCAGTTCTTC

J: TRBJ1-2
D: .
size: .
V: TRBV6-5
CDR3: CASSYAGNYGYTF
DNA: TGTGCCAGCAGTTACGCGGGTAACTATGGCTACACCTTC

J: TRBJ2-5
D: TRBD2
size: .
V: TRBV29-1
CDR3: CSVAGLAAGRETQYF
DNA: TGCAGCGTGGCCGGACTAGCGGCCGGGAGGGAGACCCAGTACTTC

J: TRBJ2-1
D: .
size: .
V: TRBV12-5
CDR3: CASGLVISSEVSSYNEQFF
DNA: TGTGCTAGTGGTTTGGTAATTTCTAGCGAGGTGAGCTCCTACAATGAGCAGTTCTTC

J: TRBJ2-7
D: TRBD2
size: once
V: TRBV20-1
CDR3: CSARDPASGRAREQYF
DNA: TGCAGTGCTAGAGATCCGGCTAGCGGGAGGGCCCGAGAGCAGTACTTC

J: TRBJ2-7
D: TRBD2
size: .
V: TRBV7-2
CDR3: CASSSVLAGGGYEQYF
DNA: TGTGCCAGCAGCTCGGTCCTAGCGGGAGGGGGCTACGAGCAGTACTTC

J: TRBJ2-1
D: .
size: .
V: TRBV20-1
CDR3: CSARDLDSYNEQFF
DNA: TGCAGTGCTAGAGATTTGGACTCCTACAATGAGCAGTTCTTC

J: TRBJ2-2
D: TRBD1
size: .
V: TRBV29-1
CDR3: CSVSGGSGELFF
DNA: TGCAGCGTTTCAGGGGGTTCAGGGGAGCTGTTTTTT

J: TRBJ1-1
D: .
size: .
V: TRBV27
CDR3: CASSPFGGRMNTEAFF
DNA: TGTGCCAGCAGTCCTTTCGGGGGACGTATGAACACTGAAGCTTTCTTT

J: TRBJ2-3
D: .
size: .
V: TRBV9
CDR3: CASTGPGADTQYF
DNA: TGTGCCAGCACGGGACCGGGAGCAGATACGCAGTATTTT

J: TRBJ2-1
D: .
size: .
V: TRBV20-1
CDR3: CSGGGTSINEQFF
DNA: TGCAGTGGCGGAGGGACTTCGATCAATGAGCAGTTCTTC

J: TRBJ2-1
D: TRBD2
size: .
V: TRBV12-3/TRBV12-4
CDR3: CASSPRTSGSNEQFF
DNA: TGTGCCAGCAGCCCCCGGACTAGCGGGAGCAATGAGCAGTTCTTC

J: TRBJ2-1
D: TRBD1
size: .
V: TRBV11-1
CDR3: CASTGGQGNDEQFF
DNA: TGTGCCAGCACTGGGGGACAGGGGAACGATGAGCAGTTCTTC

J: TRBJ2-1
D: .
size: .
V: TRBV7-9
CDR3: CASSQRVGLTNNEQFF
DNA: TGTGCCAGCAGCCAACGCGTGGGACTGACGAACAATGAGCAGTTCTTC

J: TRBJ2-1
D: TRBD2
size: .
V: TRBV20-1
CDR3: CSAPETSGSRYNEQFF
DNA: TGCAGTGCTCCCGAGACTAGCGGGAGTCGGTACAATGAGCAGTTCTTC

J: TRBJ2-7
D: TRBD1
size: .
V: TRBV3-1
CDR3: CASSQRRDSTYEQYF
DNA: TGTGCCAGCAGTCAACGCCGGGACAGTACCTACGAGCAGTACTTC

J: TRBJ2-7
D: .
size: .
V: TRBV30
CDR3: CAWSLGYEQYF
DNA: TGTGCCTGGAGTCTCGGCTACGAGCAGTACTTC

J: TRBJ2-4
D: .
size: .
V: TRBV29-1
CDR3: CSVEVPTQNIQYF
DNA: TGCAGCGTTGAAGTACCGACCCAAAACATTCAGTACTTC

J: TRBJ1-3
D: .
size: once
V: TRBV27
CDR3: CASSLSAGPGNTIYF
DNA: TGTGCCAGCAGTTTATCGGCAGGGCCTGGAAACACCATATATTTT

J: TRBJ2-7
D: .
size: .
V: TRBV6-5
CDR3: CATLALTYEQYF
DNA: TGTGCCACTCTAGCACTGACCTACGAGCAGTACTTC

J: TRBJ1-1
D: .
size: .
V: TRBV20-1
CDR3: CSARGGALGAEAFF
DNA: TGCAGTGCCAGAGGGGGGGCCCTAGGGGCTGAAGCTTTCTTT

J: TRBJ1-3
D: .
size: .
V: TRBV20-1
CDR3: CSARKGLANTIYF
DNA: TGCAGTGCTAGAAAGGGTCTCGCAAACACCATATATTTT

J: TRBJ1-1
D: .
size: .
V: TRBV29-1
CDR3: CSVGTGEPEAFF
DNA: TGCAGCGTTGGCACTGGGGAACCCGAAGCTTTCTTT

J: TRBJ2-1
D: .
size: .
V: TRBV4-2
CDR3: CASSQVASSYNEQFF
DNA: TGTGCCAGCAGCCAAGTGGCCAGCTCCTACAATGAGCAGTTCTTC

J: TRBJ2-5
D: TRBD1
size: .
V: TRBV3-1
CDR3: CASSHTTGGVRETQYF
DNA: TGTGCCAGCAGCCATACCACAGGGGGCGTTCGTGAGACCCAGTACTTC

J: TRBJ2-1
D: .
size: .
V: TRBV28
CDR3: CASSFLVHNEQFF
DNA: TGTGCCAGCAGTTTCTTAGTCCACAATGAGCAGTTCTTC

J: TRBJ2-7
D: .
size: .
V: TRBV19
CDR3: CASSGGGLGEQYF
DNA: TGTGCCAGTAGTGGTGGGGGCCTGGGCGAGCAGTACTTC

J: TRBJ2-7
D: .
size: .
V: TRBV27
CDR3: CASSPIGGSYEQYF
DNA: TGTGCCAGCAGTCCGATAGGAGGGTCCTACGAGCAGTACTTC

J: TRBJ1-1
D: TRBD1
size: .
V: TRBV4-3
CDR3: CASSNRQGLGTEAFF
DNA: TGCGCCAGCAGCAATAGACAGGGCTTGGGGACTGAAGCTTTCTTT

J: TRBJ2-7
D: .
size: .
V: TRBV28
CDR3: CASSFWAARHEQYF
DNA: TGTGCCAGCAGTTTTTGGGCCGCGCGGCACGAGCAGTACTTC

J: TRBJ2-1
D: .
size: .
V: TRBV5-1
CDR3: CASSLVYGNEQFF
DNA: TGCGCCAGCAGCTTGGTCTATGGAAATGAGCAGTTCTTC

J: TRBJ2-7
D: .
size: .
V: TRBV12-3/TRBV12-4
CDR3: CASSLTGETYEQYF
DNA: TGTGCCAGCAGTTTGACAGGAGAAACCTACGAGCAGTACTTC

J: TRBJ2-3
D: TRBD2
size: .
V: TRBV15
CDR3: CATSRSGGVTDTQYF
DNA: TGTGCCACCAGCAGAAGCGGGGGCGTCACAGACACGCAGTATTTT

J: TRBJ1-4
D: .
size: .
V: TRBV7-8
CDR3: CASSLLQGENEKLFF
DNA: TGTGCCAGCAGCCTCCTACAGGGAGAGAATGAAAAACTGTTTTTT

J: TRBJ1-2
D: .
size: .
V: TRBV3-1
CDR3: CASSQVGGERGYTF
DNA: TGTGCCAGCAGCCAAGTCGGAGGGGAGCGCGGCTACACCTTC

J: TRBJ2-7
D: TRBD2
size: .
V: TRBV4-3
CDR3: CASSQALGTSGLYEQYF
DNA: TGCGCCAGCAGCCAAGCTTTGGGGACTAGCGGCCTCTACGAGCAGTACTTC

J: TRBJ2-3
D: TRBD1
size: .
V: TRBV29-1
CDR3: CSVGGQTPSTDTQYF
DNA: TGCAGCGTTGGGGGACAGACCCCTAGCACAGATACGCAGTATTTT

J: TRBJ2-7
D: .
size: .
V: TRBV23-1
CDR3: CASSQLGPYEQYF
DNA: TGCGCCAGCAGTCAATTGGGTCCATACGAGCAGTACTTC

J: TRBJ2-3
D: TRBD2
size: .
V: TRBV7-8
CDR3: CASSPWTSGITTQYF
DNA: TGTGCCAGCAGCCCGTGGACTAGCGGGATCACTACGCAGTATTTT

J: TRBJ2-7
D: TRBD2
size: .
V: TRBV29-1
CDR3: CSAGLAGFEQYF
DNA: TGCAGCGCGGGACTAGCGGGTTTCGAGCAGTACTTC

J: TRBJ2-7
D: .
size: .
V: TRBV20-1
CDR3: CSAPDSIYYEQYF
DNA: TGCAGTGCCCCCGACTCGATCTACTACGAGCAGTACTTC

J: TRBJ1-2
D: .
size: .
V: TRBV30
CDR3: CAWEGVGYTF
DNA: TGTGCCTGGGAAGGAGTTGGCTACACCTTC

J: TRBJ1-1
D: TRBD1
size: .
V: TRBV10-3
CDR3: CAISGPQGEGNTEAFF
DNA: TGTGCCATCAGTGGGCCGCAGGGGGAGGGGAACACTGAAGCTTTCTTT

J: TRBJ2-1
D: .
size: once
V: TRBV24-1
CDR3: CATSELSGNEQFF
DNA: TGTGCCACCAGTGAATTATCTGGCAATGAGCAGTTCTTC

J: TRBJ1-5
D: .
size: .
V: TRBV12-3/TRBV12-4
CDR3: CASSLLYGNQPQHF
DNA: TGTGCCAGCAGTTTATTATATGGAAATCAGCCCCAGCATTTT

J: TRBJ2-7
D: TRBD1
size: .
V: TRBV4-3
CDR3: CASSQETGGLWEQYF
DNA: TGCGCCAGCAGCCAAGAAACAGGGGGCTTGTGGGAGCAGTACTTC

J: TRBJ2-1
D: .
size: .
V: TRBV4-1
CDR3: CASSPSVGEQFF
DNA: TGCGCCAGCAGCCCCTCGGTCGGGGAGCAGTTCTTC

J: TRBJ1-1
D: TRBD1
size: .
V: TRBV20-1
CDR3: CSARDWRQGENTEAFF
DNA: TGCAGTGCTAGAGATTGGAGACAGGGAGAGAACACTGAAGCTTTCTTT

J: TRBJ2-3
D: TRBD2
size: .
V: TRBV7-8
CDR3: CASSVPLAGGPTDTQYF
DNA: TGTGCCAGCAGCGTACCGCTAGCGGGAGGCCCCACAGATACGCAGTATTTT

J: TRBJ2-7
D: .
size: .
V: TRBV4-3
CDR3: CASSGGKGMDEQYF
DNA: TGCGCCAGCAGCGGAGGGAAGGGGATGGACGAGCAGTACTTC